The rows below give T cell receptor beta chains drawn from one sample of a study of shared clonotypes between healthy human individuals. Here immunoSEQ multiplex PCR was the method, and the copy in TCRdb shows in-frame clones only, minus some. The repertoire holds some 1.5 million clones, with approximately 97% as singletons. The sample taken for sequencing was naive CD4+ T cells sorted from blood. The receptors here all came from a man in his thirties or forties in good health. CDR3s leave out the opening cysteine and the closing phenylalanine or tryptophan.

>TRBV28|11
ASGGTGVLPQH
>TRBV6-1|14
ASSEALLSGANVLT
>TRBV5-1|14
ASSPDGTAASYEQY
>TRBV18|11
ASSPVRDREAF
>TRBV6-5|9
ASSYLYEQY
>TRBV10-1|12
ASSGYPAGEKLF
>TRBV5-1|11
ASSTGDNYGYT
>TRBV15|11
ATSRVRGNEQF
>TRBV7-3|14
ASSLRGRGNTGELF
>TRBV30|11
AWSMAGVSEQY
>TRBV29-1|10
SVERGTETQY
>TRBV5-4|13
ASSLRLAGSYEQY
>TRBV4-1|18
ASSQGFASGRGTSYNEQF
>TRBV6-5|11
ASRTTGTDTQY
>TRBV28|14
ASSLSGDSSSYEQY
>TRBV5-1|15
ASSPYRTGKNTGELF
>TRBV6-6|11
ASARGTTDTQY
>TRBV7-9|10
AGGQGPEKLF
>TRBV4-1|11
ASSQDQVQPQH
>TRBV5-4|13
ASSSSGRENNEQF
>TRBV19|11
ASSIRTSGEQY
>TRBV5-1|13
ASSFIREGYNEQF
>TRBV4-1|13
ASSQAPTGTYEQY
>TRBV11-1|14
ASSLTGAAGANVLT
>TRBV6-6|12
ASSYTLRDTEAF
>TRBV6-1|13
ASSDSRGMNTEAF
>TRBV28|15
ASSLTPGVSSYNEQF
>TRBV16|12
ASSHGQMAYEQY
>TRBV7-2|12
ASIAGTGNNEQY
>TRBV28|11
ASTRDTAYEQY
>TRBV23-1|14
ASSQPTGGRAETQY
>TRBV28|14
ASSFSGTMRTDTQY
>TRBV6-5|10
ASSYSGSEQY
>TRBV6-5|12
ASSYRQTAYEQY
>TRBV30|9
AWSTNTEAF
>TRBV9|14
ASSAGSGQGNNEQF
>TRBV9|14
ASSATGSRSGNTIY
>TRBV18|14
ASSPGTGTGAYEQY
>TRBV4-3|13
ASSHRSFGDEKLF
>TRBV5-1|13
ASSLVEDISTEAF
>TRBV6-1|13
ASSEGTDYFEKLF
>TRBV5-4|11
ASSLGRNYGYT